This is a list of T cell receptor beta chains from one sample in a study of blood T cell repertoires in COVID-19. Assay used: immunoSEQ multiplex PCR; TCRdb lists only in-frame clones, some missing. The sample holds over 110,000 clones, 81% seen once. Sequencing used peripheral blood. These receptors all come from a human donor in a cohort sampled during active COVID-19. Both conserved end residues are part of each CDR3. D genes are given only for firm matches. Where a row states a size, it is once, few, many or the class of an expanded clone; other rows omit it.

- TRBD1 TRBJ1-4 TRBV28 TGTGCCAGCAGTCCGCCGCGACAGGGAATGCGGGCAACTAATGAAAAACTGTTTTTT CASSPPRQGMRATNEKLFF
- TRBD2 TRBJ2-1 TRBV3-1/TRBV3-2 TGTGCCAGCAGCATGTTAGCGGGAAGGAAGTACAATGAGCAGTTCTTC CASSMLAGRKYNEQFF
- - TRBJ1-1 TRBV3-1/TRBV3-2 TGTGCCAGCAGCCAAGGGGTAGGGGTTAAACGGGCTGAAGCTTTCTTT CASSQGVGVKRAEAFF
- - TRBJ2-6 TRBV4-3 TGCGCCAGCAGCCAAGGGTTCAGGGTAGGTGGGGCCAACGTCCTGACTTTC CASSQGFRVGGANVLTF
- TRBD2 TRBJ2-5 TRBV3-1/TRBV3-2 TGTGCCAGCAGCCAAGGGGGGATCGGTAGCGGGAGCCAAGAGACCCAGTACTTC CASSQGGIGSGSQETQYF
- TRBD2 TRBJ2-1 TRBV18 TGTGCCAGCTCACCGTCGACTAGCGGGAACAACAATGAGCAGTTCTTC CASSPSTSGNNNEQFF
few - TRBJ2-7 TRBV3-1/TRBV3-2 TGTGCCAGCAGCTTAGGACTCGACGAGCAGTACTTC CASSLGLDEQYF
- - TRBJ2-7 TRBV7-9 TGTGCCAGCAGCTTAGGGTTATCAACAGGTGCGGACGAGCAGTACTTC CASSLGLSTGADEQYF
- - TRBJ1-6 TRBV9 TGTGCCAGCAGCGTAGAGATGGGGCAGGGTTCACCCCTCCACTTT CASSVEMGQGSPLHF
- TRBD1 TRBJ2-7 TRBV4-3 TGCGCCAGCAGCCAAAGGACAGGGAGCTCCTACGAGCAGTACTTC CASSQRTGSSYEQYF
- - TRBJ1-6 TRBV28 TGTGCCAGCACCTCAACACGAAATTCACCCCTCCACTTT CASTSTRNSPLHF
- TRBD1 TRBJ1-1 TRBV6-5 TGTGCCAGCAGTTACGGGGCAGGGGGCCTTAACACTGAAGCTTTCTTT CASSYGAGGLNTEAFF
- TRBD1 TRBJ2-7 TRBV18 TGTGCCAGCTCACCGATTCGCCGTTCAGGGGGTAGCTACGAGCAGTACTTC CASSPIRRSGGSYEQYF
- - TRBJ1-2 TRBV4-2 TGTGCCAGCAGCCAAGCAGGGGCAGGCAACTATGGCTACACCTTC CASSQAGAGNYGYTF
- - TRBJ2-7 TRBV2 TGTGCCAGCAGTTACTCCTACGAGCAGTACTTC CASSYSYEQYF
- TRBD2 TRBJ2-1 TRBV18 TGTGCCAGCTCACCAGAACTAGCGGGATTGAATGAGCAGTTCTTC CASSPELAGLNEQFF
- TRBD2 TRBJ2-5 TRBV6-2/TRBV6-3 TGTGCCAGCAGCCTAGGACTAGCGGGAGGTCGGTCAAGGGAGACCCAGTACTTC CASSLGLAGGRSRETQYF
- TRBD2 TRBJ2-3 TRBV7-6 TGTGCCAGCAGCCCTCGCCGCACTAGCGTGCGAACAGATACGCAGTATTTT CASSPRRTSVRTDTQYF
few - TRBJ2-7 TRBV23-1 TGCGCCAGCAGTCAATGCGGAGGGGTAGTCCGGTTTTACGAGCAGTACTTC CASSQCGGVVRFYEQYF
few TRBD1 TRBJ1-2 TRBV7-8 TGTGCCAGCAGCCCTCGGACAGGGGGCCTTGGCTACACCTTC CASSPRTGGLGYTF
- - TRBJ1-2 TRBV28 TGTGCCAGCAGGGACCAGGGGATGGGCTATGGCTACACCTTC CASRDQGMGYGYTF
- - TRBJ1-1 TRBV2 TGTGCCAGCAGTGAAGATCCAGGGGTTCGCGCTGAAGCTTTCTTT CASSEDPGVRAEAFF
- TRBD2 TRBJ2-7 TRBV4-2 TGTGCCAGCAGCCAAGCGTATCCAGCGGGAGGGTACGAGCAGTACTTC CASSQAYPAGGYEQYF
- - TRBJ2-7 TRBV7-9 TGTGCCAGCAGCTCCGGCACTAACGAGCAGTACTTC CASSSGTNEQYF
few - TRBJ2-1 TRBV18 TGTGCCAGCTCAACCCAGGGGGGTATCGACAATGAGCAGTTCTTC CASSTQGGIDNEQFF
- - TRBJ1-1 TRBV9 TGTGCCAGTCAGGGGTCGAACACTGAAGCTTTCTTT CASQGSNTEAFF
- - TRBJ2-7 TRBV7-9 TGTGCCAGCAGCCCTATCACGGACGAGCAGTACTTC CASSPITDEQYF
- - TRBJ2-7 TRBV28 TGTGCCAGCAGGGAGACGGACTACGAGCAGTACTTC CASRETDYEQYF
- - TRBJ2-1 TRBV28 TGTGCCAGCAGTTTAGGTGCAGGGTACAATGAGCAGTTCTTC CASSLGAGYNEQFF
- TRBD1 TRBJ2-1 TRBV4-2 TGTGCCAGCAGCCAACGAGAGGGACAGGCGAACAATGAGCAGTTCTTC CASSQREGQANNEQFF
- TRBD2 TRBJ2-7 TRBV6-5 TGTGCCAGCAGTTCCTGGAGCGGGGTCTCCTACGAGCAGTACTTC CASSSWSGVSYEQYF
- TRBD2 TRBJ2-7 TRBV3-1/TRBV3-2 TGCGCCGGGGGGGGGCTCCACGAGCAGTACTTC CAGGGLHEQYF
few - TRBJ2-7 TRBV4-1 TGCGCCAGCAGCCAAGATTTTGTAGTAGCTCGCGAGCAGTACTTC CASSQDFVVAREQYF
- - TRBJ1-1 TRBV7-2 TGTGCCAGCAGCTTAATCAGGGAGGGTGAAGCTTTCTTT CASSLIREGEAFF
few TRBD2 TRBJ2-2 TRBV2 TGTGCCAGCAGGCTGACTAGCGGGAGGGTCGGGGAGCTGTTTTTT CASRLTSGRVGELFF
few - TRBJ2-7 TRBV21-1 TGTGCCAGCAGCAAAGTGAACAGGTCCTACGAGCAGTACTTC CASSKVNRSYEQYF
few - TRBJ2-5 TRBV7-3 TGTGCCAGCAGCGCGCGTCTTCAAGAGACCCAGTACTTC CASSARLQETQYF
- TRBD2 TRBJ2-1 TRBV5-1 TGCGCCAGCAGAGGGGGACTAGCGGGAGGTGTCAATGAGCAGTTCTTC CASRGGLAGGVNEQFF
few - TRBJ2-6 TRBV7-9 TGTGCCAGCAGCTTAGTGGCGGGATCTGGGGCCAACGTCCTGACTTTC CASSLVAGSGANVLTF
- TRBD1 TRBJ2-7 TRBV7-8 TGTGCCAGCAACGGTGGACAGGGGGTCTACGAGCAGTACTTC CASNGGQGVYEQYF
- - TRBJ2-6 TRBV28 TGTGCCAGCAGGGACTCGGGACTGCTCTCTGGGGCCAACGTCCTGACTTTC CASRDSGLLSGANVLTF
- - TRBJ2-7 TRBV21-1 TGTGCCAGCAGCACGGCCTACGAGCAGTACTTC CASSTAYEQYF
- TRBD2 TRBJ2-1 TRBV29-1 TGCAGCGTTCTAGTATTTAGCGGGAGCTCCTACAATGAGCAGTTCTTC CSVLVFSGSSYNEQFF
- - TRBJ2-1 TRBV10-3 TGTGCCACCGGGGGTGGAGGACAGGCTTCCAATGAGCAGTTCTTC CATGGGGQASNEQFF
- TRBD2 TRBJ2-1 TRBV7-2 TGTGCCAGCAGCTTATGGAGGCTAGCGGGAGGCAATGAGCAGTTCTTC CASSLWRLAGGNEQFF
- TRBD1 TRBJ1-1 TRBV5-6 TGTGCCAGCAGCTATCTGGACAGGACGAACACTGAAGCTTTCTTT CASSYLDRTNTEAFF
- - TRBJ2-1 TRBV4-2 TGTGCCAGCAGCCAAGTAGCAGCGACTTCCTACAATGAGCAGTTCTTC CASSQVAATSYNEQFF
- - TRBJ2-1 TRBV9 TGTGCCAGCAGCGGAGGAGGGACTTCTTATAGCTCCTACAATGAGCAGTTCTTC CASSGGGTSYSSYNEQFF
once - TRBJ2-7 TRBV6-5 TGTGCCAGCGGTCCTGGGGGGGGCCCCTACGAGCAGTACTTC CASGPGGGPYEQYF
- - TRBJ2-5 TRBV7-3 TGTGCCAGCAGCTTAGGGCGGGGAAGTGAGACCCAGTACTTC CASSLGRGSETQYF
- - TRBJ2-5 TRBV7-2 TGTGCCAGCAGCTCTTGGGGCCAATCGGTTCAAGAGACCCAGTACTTC CASSSWGQSVQETQYF
- TRBD1 TRBJ1-5 TRBV28 TGTGCCAGCAAAACCCCTTCTGGGACAGAAAATCAGCCCCAGCATTTT CASKTPSGTENQPQHF
- - TRBJ2-7 TRBV10-2 TGCGCCAGCAGTGAGGTAACACAGATCTCCTACGAGCAGTACTTC CASSEVTQISYEQYF
- TRBD2 TRBJ2-1 TRBV4-2 TGTGCCAGCAGCCTAGCGGGATTCAATGAGCAGTTCTTC CASSLAGFNEQFF
- TRBD2 TRBJ2-7 TRBV19 TGTGCCAGTAGCCAACTAGCGGGAGGGGCGGTCGAGCAGTACTTC CASSQLAGGAVEQYF
- - TRBJ2-7 TRBV6-6 TGTGCCAGCAGTTACTCGCGTGACGAGCAGTACTTC CASSYSRDEQYF
- - TRBJ1-5 TRBV7-9 TGTGCCAGCAGCCCCTACCGCCTAGATCAGCCCCAGCATTTT CASSPYRLDQPQHF
- TRBD2 TRBJ2-7 TRBV7-2 TGTGCCAGCAGCTTCTTAGCGGGCCATTACGAGCAGTACTTC CASSFLAGHYEQYF
few - TRBJ1-1 TRBV28 TGTGCCAGCAGTCCGGGGACAGAAGCTTTCTTT CASSPGTEAFF